This TCR beta chain was sequenced for a study of blood T cell repertoires in COVID-19. Whole-study context: COVID-19 samples from acute and convalescent phases originated in the United States, Italy and Spain.

Original processing methods: Nucleated cell counts were estimated from reference gene primer amplification. Sequencing used immunoSEQ multiplex PCR; TCRdb keeps in-frame clones, though not all of them. Clone size and V and J calls were adopted from that table, with D and trimming inferred from the DNA. The sample shows over 45,000 clones, around 85% of them seen only once. This clone has only a few counts. This CDR3 spans 15 amino acids. Germline lookup yields CDR1 LNHDA and CDR2 SQIVND (reference sequence). The V end was cut by 5 bases, the J end by 5 bases, with 15 bases between. The sequencing input was peripheral blood. This sequence joins TRBV19 and TRBJ2-2; perhaps TRBD1 as D (5 bases). The clonotype comes from a middle-aged man with active COVID-19. CDR3: CASSVQGGITGELFF. CDR3 in DNA: TGTGCCAGTAGTGTTCAGGGTGGGATTACCGGGGAGCTGTTTTTT.